These T cell receptor beta chains were read from a single sample in a study of metastatic and nonmetastatic thyroid tumors. TCRdb redid the clone calls on the PCR reads using MiXCR. The data hold about 43,000 clones, with 3% to 3.5% observed a single time. Specimen: blood. These receptors came from a female donor with papillary thyroid cancer or a benign thyroid nodule (not recorded which). Some clones in this sample may be carry-over from other donors' samples. CDR3s leave out the opening cysteine and the closing phenylalanine or tryptophan. Fields, in order: clone size, V gene, CDR3 protein. The size field is filled for only some rows; it gives once, few, many or a size class.

clone_size: many
v_call: TRBV12-3/TRBV12-4
cdr3_aa: ASKEQGANTEAF

clone_size: many
v_call: TRBV20-1
cdr3_aa: SAGWRGGGFDTQY

clone_size: many
v_call: TRBV5-4
cdr3_aa: ASSLARTEGQRGQY

clone_size: many
v_call: TRBV5-8
cdr3_aa: ASSLIAGDLGYNEQF

clone_size: .
v_call: TRBV20-1
cdr3_aa: SASTSGTSDTQY

clone_size: .
v_call: TRBV7-8
cdr3_aa: ASSLGLMGEAF

clone_size: many
v_call: TRBV12-5
cdr3_aa: ASGPGHQAPLH

clone_size: many
v_call: TRBV20-1
cdr3_aa: SARISLGKKLF

clone_size: many
v_call: TRBV4-1
cdr3_aa: ASSQDLAGGPRDEQY

clone_size: few
v_call: TRBV19
cdr3_aa: ASSSESGRGSGTFDEQF

clone_size: many
v_call: TRBV4-2
cdr3_aa: ASSHDAMAGELF

clone_size: few
v_call: TRBV7-2
cdr3_aa: ASSLYENTEAF

clone_size: few
v_call: TRBV11-2
cdr3_aa: ASSFALTTRVYEQY

clone_size: .
v_call: TRBV18
cdr3_aa: ASSPGFNQPQH

clone_size: .
v_call: TRBV5-1
cdr3_aa: ASSLTSGGTDTQY

clone_size: many
v_call: TRBV6-1
cdr3_aa: ASTLIQGEGTEAF

clone_size: few
v_call: TRBV6-5
cdr3_aa: ASSYDSPNYGYT

clone_size: many
v_call: TRBV6-4
cdr3_aa: ASIRLSYEQY

clone_size: many
v_call: TRBV15
cdr3_aa: ATSPVAGAHNEQF

clone_size: .
v_call: TRBV6-2/TRBV6-3
cdr3_aa: ASRNSGNTIY

clone_size: .
v_call: TRBV6-5
cdr3_aa: ASSYPPSEAF

clone_size: .
v_call: TRBV12-3/TRBV12-4
cdr3_aa: ASSFGHQAGANVLT

clone_size: .
v_call: TRBV19
cdr3_aa: ASSADTYEQY

clone_size: medium-sized
v_call: TRBV4-1
cdr3_aa: ASSPGQGIASPLH

clone_size: few
v_call: TRBV6-2/TRBV6-3
cdr3_aa: ASVHSGANVLT

clone_size: many
v_call: TRBV6-1
cdr3_aa: ASSSQISTDTQY

clone_size: .
v_call: TRBV29-1
cdr3_aa: SVESLAGVGTDTQY

clone_size: many
v_call: TRBV7-6
cdr3_aa: ASSFRLAGKSGETQY

clone_size: many
v_call: TRBV20-1
cdr3_aa: SAPAVRSSTDTQY

clone_size: many
v_call: TRBV11-1
cdr3_aa: ASSLGTGYAASGNTIY

clone_size: many
v_call: TRBV11-3
cdr3_aa: ASARRREGYNEQF

clone_size: few
v_call: TRBV7-3
cdr3_aa: ASSWRGGNNEQF

clone_size: .
v_call: TRBV20-1
cdr3_aa: SAPGGGYYEQY

clone_size: many
v_call: TRBV6-1
cdr3_aa: ASRGAGDYNEQF

clone_size: .
v_call: TRBV5-8
cdr3_aa: ASSLPTGAILTDTQY

clone_size: many
v_call: TRBV7-4
cdr3_aa: ASSLAGVTQETQY

clone_size: many
v_call: TRBV28
cdr3_aa: ASRGGAGQPGELF

clone_size: .
v_call: TRBV7-2
cdr3_aa: ASSLAWLAGRDNEQF

clone_size: many
v_call: TRBV4-2
cdr3_aa: ASRLLAGSTDTQY

clone_size: .
v_call: TRBV6-2/TRBV6-3
cdr3_aa: ASKEGQGNEKLF

clone_size: many
v_call: TRBV2
cdr3_aa: ASSGTANYGYT

clone_size: few
v_call: TRBV5-1
cdr3_aa: ASSIGQAIGETQY

clone_size: few
v_call: TRBV7-2
cdr3_aa: ASSLVSTDTQY

clone_size: many
v_call: TRBV6-2/TRBV6-3
cdr3_aa: ASSKRTGGDKLF